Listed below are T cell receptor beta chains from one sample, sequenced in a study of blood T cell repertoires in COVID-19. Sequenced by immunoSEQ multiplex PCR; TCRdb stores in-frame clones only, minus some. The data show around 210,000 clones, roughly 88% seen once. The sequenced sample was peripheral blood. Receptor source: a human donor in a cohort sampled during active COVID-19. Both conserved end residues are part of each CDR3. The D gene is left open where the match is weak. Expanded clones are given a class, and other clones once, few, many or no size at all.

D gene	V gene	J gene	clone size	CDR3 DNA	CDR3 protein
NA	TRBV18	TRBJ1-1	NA	TGTGCCAGCTCACCTCACAAGAACACTGAAGCTTTCTTT	CASSPHKNTEAFF
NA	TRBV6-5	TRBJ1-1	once	TGTGCCAGCAGTTACGGGGGCAGTGACCCTGAAGCTTTCTTT	CASSYGGSDPEAFF
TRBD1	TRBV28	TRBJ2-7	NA	TGTGCCAGCAGTTTAGCCCGGACAGGGGGCTACGAGCAGTACTTC	CASSLARTGGYEQYF
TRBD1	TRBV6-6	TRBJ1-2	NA	TGTGCCAGCAGCTCGACAGGGGGCGGCTATGGCTACACCTTC	CASSSTGGGYGYTF
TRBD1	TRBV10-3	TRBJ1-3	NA	TGTGCCATCAGTGAGCCGGGACAGACCTCTGGAAACACCATATATTTT	CAISEPGQTSGNTIYF
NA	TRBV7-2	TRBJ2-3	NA	TGTGCCAGCAGCTTAGGTAGCGGCCCTAGCACAGATACGCAGTATTTT	CASSLGSGPSTDTQYF
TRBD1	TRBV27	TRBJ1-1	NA	TGTGCCAGCAGTTTATCGGGGACAGTCATGAACACTGAAGCTTTCTTT	CASSLSGTVMNTEAFF
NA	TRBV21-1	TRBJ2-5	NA	TGTGCCAGCAGCTACCGGACTAGCAGCCAAGAGACCCAGTACTTC	CASSYRTSSQETQYF
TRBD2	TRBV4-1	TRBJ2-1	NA	TGCGCCAGCAGCCAAGATCTAACTAGCGGGCGCACTGAGCAGTTCTTC	CASSQDLTSGRTEQFF
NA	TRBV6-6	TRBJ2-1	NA	TGTGCCAGCAGTCATGGACAAGCCGGGAGAAATGAGCAGTTCTTC	CASSHGQAGRNEQFF
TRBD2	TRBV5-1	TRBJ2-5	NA	TGCGCCAGCAGCTTAAGGGCCGCCAGCGGGATCGGGGAGACCCAGTACTTC	CASSLRAASGIGETQYF
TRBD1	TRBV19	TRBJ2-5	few	TGTGCCAGTAGCCGAAGACAGGGGGCAGAGACCCAGTACTTC	CASSRRQGAETQYF
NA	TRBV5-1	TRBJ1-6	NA	TGCGCCAGCAGCACGGGTCGTAATTCACCCCTCCACTTT	CASSTGRNSPLHF